This T cell receptor beta chain was observed in a study of immune heterogeneity within non-small cell lung tumors (dated by TCRdb to 2017 to 2018). Background on the whole study: By histology, the tumors included 10 non-squamous carcinomas, a few squamous cell carcinomas and 1 tumor not otherwise specified. Whole-exome sequencing, RNA-seq and TCR beta repertoire sequencing were combined for multiple spatially distinct regions from each NSCLC tumor so that intratumoral immune heterogeneity could be examined. For mutant peptides 8 to 11 amino acids long, netMHCpan-3.0 predicted neoantigen binding to the HLA alleles of each patient. TCR repertoires were analyzed from approximately 58 tumor loci of fewer than 19 patients, while transcriptome data covered only roughly 40 loci from roughly eleven patients.

From a lookup of the germline V gene (reference sequence), CDR1 and CDR2 are DFQATT and SNEGSKA. V lost 5 bases and J lost 7 bases, and the count of bases not matched to a germline gene is 12. The CDR3 sequence holds 14 residues, the cysteine and phenylalanine included. Kept here is only the CDR3 DNA, which spans 42 bases and is read in frame from base 1. As for this clonotype: Its recognized antigen is unknown. No much larger clone is present one base from it, and per-base qualities are unavailable.

For the TCR template, genomic DNA was extracted from bulk tumor tissue, and approximately 540 ng of gDNA was amplified for each sample. During surgery, several biopsies were collected from each primary tumor and placed as far from one another as possible within the tumor mass. The study cohort was described as untreated, and the patients were newly diagnosed NSCLC cases having curative surgery. The samples came from over twelve patients with newly diagnosed non-small cell lung cancer who were having surgery intended to be curative. A couple of independent pathologists examined the resected tumor masses. Only high-quality DNA and RNA samples were carried forward to sequencing. General study outcomes and caveats: Within a patient, the same dominant CDR3B clonotypes appeared at multiple loci, but different tumor locations also contained unique high-frequency clones. High-frequency TCR beta clonotypes were found to be largely distinct between individual patients. A statistically significant but moderate positive correlation (R around 0.35) was observed between local T-cell repertoire clonality and local tumor mutational burden.

The TCR beta CDR3 region was amplified with a multiplex PCR system whose first round of about 10 cycles used 32 V-gene forward primers and 13 J-gene reverse primers. First-round PCR used a QIAGEN Multiplex PCR Kit, and primer sequences were filed in Chinese patent CN105087789A. A second PCR round added Illumina universal primers using the Phusion High-Fidelity PCR Kit. TCR libraries were paired-end sequenced at 151 bp read length on the Illumina HiSeq X Ten platform. Processing in the source paper ran as follows. Cutadapt was used to discard reads without multiplex PCR primers, PEAR merged the read pairs, and MiXCR with default settings called the CDR3 regions. Repertoire diversity used Shannon entropy, and clonality was computed as one minus Shannon entropy divided by ln of productive unique sequence count. Clonotypes at a frequency of at least 0.5% were defined as dominant or high-frequency T-cell clones. TCRdb reanalyzed the raw reads on its own, using fastp at Q25 for trimming and MiXCR for clone calling, and kept in-frame beta chains. Under each unique CDR3 protein, matching rows form one entry showing the most common genes and DNA. TCRdb assigned the V and J calls; the authors' analysis was not used. Present in this sample are 20,000 to 25,000 distinct CDR3 sequences, about 30% of which were seen just once. The ten most abundant clones make up around 4.1% of the sample.

The sequence came from a man aged 40-49 years with non-small cell lung cancer. Sequencing input: lung tumor tissue. The rearranged segments are TRBV20-1 and TRBJ1-2; 8 junctional bases match TRBD1. The CDR3 reads as follows: CSAGPGQASLGYTF. The nucleotide sequence is given as TGCAGTGCTGGACCGGGACAGGCCTCTCTTGGCTACACCTTC.